This note documents a single T cell receptor (beta chain) sequence. Its antigen is not identified. The length of the CDR3 is 14 residues. The germline CDR1 and CDR2 sequences are SGHAT and FQNNGV. V lost 1 base, J lost 4 bases, and 8 bases lay in between. Two oligonucleotides, mixed equimolar, formed the beta constant-region primer covering TRBC1 and TRBC2. Ligation attached a single-stranded oligonucleotide with a 12-nucleotide UMI and the SP2 primer to the cDNA 3' end. TCRdb re-called the UMI-ligation and nested PCR reads with MiXCR, one entry per CDR3 protein. Among under 150,000 distinct CDR3 sequences listed, approximately 15% were seen once. This sample was included in a study of naive and memory T cell subsets. Findings of the study overall: Gini index rose across naive, CM, EM and EMRA in CD4 and CD8.

Sequencing was carried out using naive CD4+ T cells from blood. The chain couples TRBV11-2 to TRBJ2-1; D ambiguous. The source is a human donor in good health. DNA for the CDR3: TGTGCCAGCAGCTTAGTGCCAGCTTACAATGAGCAGTTCTTC. This gives the protein CASSLVPAYNEQFF. Full variable domain (rest looked up from reference TRBV11-2 and TRBJ2-1): EAGVAQSPRYKIIEKRQSVAFWCNPISGHATLYWYQQILGQGPKLLIQFQNNGVVDDSQLPKDRFSAERLKGVDSTLKIQPAKLEDSAVYLCASSLVPAYNEQFFGPGTRLTVL.